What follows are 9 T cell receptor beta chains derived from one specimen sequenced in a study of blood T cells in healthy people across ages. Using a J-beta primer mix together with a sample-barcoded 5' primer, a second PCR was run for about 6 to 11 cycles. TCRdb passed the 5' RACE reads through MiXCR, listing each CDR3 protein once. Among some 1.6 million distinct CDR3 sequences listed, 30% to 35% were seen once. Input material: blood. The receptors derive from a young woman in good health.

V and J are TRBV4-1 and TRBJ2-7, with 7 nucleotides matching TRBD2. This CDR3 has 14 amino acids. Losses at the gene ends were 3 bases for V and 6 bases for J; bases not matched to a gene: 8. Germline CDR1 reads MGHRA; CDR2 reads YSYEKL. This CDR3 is CASSQGLFPGEQYF. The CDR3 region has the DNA TGCGCCAGCAGCCAGGGACTATTTCCTGGCGAGCAGTACTTC.

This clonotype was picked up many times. CDR3: CSVELGTSGRYEQFF. The DNA of the CDR3 is TGCAGCGTTGAATTGGGGACTAGCGGGAGGTATGAGCAGTTCTTC. The rearrangement joins TRBV29-1 to TRBJ2-1; 15 bases match TRBD2. The V gene end was trimmed by 2 bases and the J gene end by 8 bases; junction bases not matched to a gene: 4. CDR3 size: 15 residues. Germline loops: CDR1 SQVTM, CDR2 ANQGSEA.

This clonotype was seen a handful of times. The CDR3 DNA sequence: TGTGCCAGCAGCCCTAAACTTCGGCAGGAGACCCAGTACTTC. Translated: CASSPKLRQETQYF. This chain uses TRBV28 with TRBJ2-5, with D unclear. The CDR3 is 14 amino acids. Trimming left V 6 bases short and J 5 bases short, with 16 bases between. The germline gives CDR1 MDHEN, CDR2 SYDVKM.

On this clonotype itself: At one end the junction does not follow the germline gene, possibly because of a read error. CDR3 in amino acids: CTSMLAGRSRTDTQYF. CDR3 nucleotides: TGTACCAGCATGTTAGCGGGGCGCTCGCGCACAGATACGCAGTATTTT. The chain is built from TRBV6-5 and TRBJ2-3; 8 bases match TRBD2. The CDR3 sequence is 16 residues long. Germline V gene lookup returns CDR1 MNHEY and CDR2 SVGAGI.

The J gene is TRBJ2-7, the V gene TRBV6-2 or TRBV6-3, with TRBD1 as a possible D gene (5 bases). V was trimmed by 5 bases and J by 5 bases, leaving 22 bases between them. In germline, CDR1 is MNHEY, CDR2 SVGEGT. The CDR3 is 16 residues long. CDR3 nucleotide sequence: TGTGCCAGCAGTCTTATTCGAGCCAGGGTATCCCACGAGCAGTACTTC. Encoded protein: CASSLIRARVSHEQYF.

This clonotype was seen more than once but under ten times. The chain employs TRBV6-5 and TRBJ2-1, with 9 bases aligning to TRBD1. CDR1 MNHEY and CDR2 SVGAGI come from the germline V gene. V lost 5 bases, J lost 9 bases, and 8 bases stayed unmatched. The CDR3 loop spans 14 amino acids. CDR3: CASSPDRGWGEQFF. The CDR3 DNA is TGTGCCAGCAGTCCCGACAGGGGGTGGGGTGAGCAGTTCTTC.

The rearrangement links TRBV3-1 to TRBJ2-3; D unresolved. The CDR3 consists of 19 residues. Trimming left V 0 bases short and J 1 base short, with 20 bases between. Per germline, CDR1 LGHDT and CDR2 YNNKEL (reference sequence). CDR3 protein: CASSQDFRVSGIGTDTQYF. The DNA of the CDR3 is TGTGCCAGCAGCCAAGATTTTAGGGTTTCTGGGATCGGCACAGATACGCAGTATTTT.

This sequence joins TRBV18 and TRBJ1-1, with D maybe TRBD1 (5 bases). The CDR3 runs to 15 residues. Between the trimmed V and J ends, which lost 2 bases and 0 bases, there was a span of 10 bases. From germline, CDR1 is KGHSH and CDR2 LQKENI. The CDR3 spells CASSPVRGLNTEAFF. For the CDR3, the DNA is TGTGCCAGCTCACCAGTTCGGGGCTTGAACACTGAAGCTTTCTTT.

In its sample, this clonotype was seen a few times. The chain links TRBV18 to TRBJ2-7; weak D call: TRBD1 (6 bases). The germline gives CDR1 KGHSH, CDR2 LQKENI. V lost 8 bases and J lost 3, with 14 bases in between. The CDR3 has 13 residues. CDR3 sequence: CASSPPGDYEQYF. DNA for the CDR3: TGTGCCAGCAGCCCGCCAGGGGACTACGAGCAGTACTTC.